Below, 24 T cell receptor beta chains from the same sample are listed, as sequenced in a study of cytomegalovirus exposure and HLA in healthy donors. Primers for the PCR totalled 60 Vbeta and 13 Jbeta. The assay was immunoSEQ multiplex PCR, and TCRdb's table has in-frame clones only and misses some. This table holds about 130,000 clones, around 85% found once. The sequencing sample was made of PBMCs. These receptors were obtained from a boy aged 5 to 17 in good health and CMV-seronegative.

The chain combines TRBV6-5 with TRBJ1-2; 11 nucleotides line up with TRBD1. This CDR3 contains 14 residues. V lost 8 bases to trimming and J lost 4 bases; unmatched junction nucleotides: 6. From germline, CDR1 is MNHEY and CDR2 SVGAGI. The CDR3 DNA reads as TGTGCCAGCCGACCGGACAGGGGGCTCTATGGCTACACCTTC. This codes for CASRPDRGLYGYTF.

The V gene is TRBV9, the J gene TRBJ1-1; D remains unclear. Germline values: CDR1 SGDLS, CDR2 YYNGEE. V lost 3 bases to trimming and J lost 5 bases, with 11 bases between them. CDR3 size: 13 residues. CDR3 sequence reads: CASSGGAVTEAFF. The CDR3 DNA reads as TGTGCCAGCAGCGGAGGAGCGGTGACTGAAGCTTTCTTT.

The chain carries TRBV2 and TRBJ2-5; possibly TRBD2 for D (5 bases). V was shortened by 0 bases and J by 6 bases, with 14 bases between the two germline ends. The CDR3 loop spans 15 amino acids. Germline V lookup: CDR1 SNHLY, CDR2 FYNNEI. In DNA form, the CDR3 reads TGTGCCAGCAGTGAAGCCCTAACTAGGGTGAAGACCCAGTACTTC. Amino acids: CASSEALTRVKTQYF.

This CDR3 reads CASSQEMGLAGSYEQYF. DNA of the CDR3: TGCGCCAGCAGCCAAGAAATGGGACTAGCAGGGTCCTACGAGCAGTACTTC. This chain uses TRBV4-3 with TRBJ2-7; 9 positions agree with TRBD2. The trim removed 0 bases at V and 1 base at J, leaving 7 bases unmatched. The germline gives CDR1 LGHNA, CDR2 YSLEER. The CDR3 consists of 17 residues.

The V and J genes are TRBV2 and TRBJ1-5; no reliable D call. The V and J ends lost 4 bases and 8 bases respectively, with 9 bases between them. The length of the CDR3 is 12 residues. CDR1 is SNHLY, CDR2 FYNNEI, per germline. CDR3 sequence: CASSVPEEPQHF. CDR3 DNA: TGTGCCAGCAGTGTCCCTGAGGAGCCCCAGCATTTT.

A note on this clone: A read error is likely, as this CDR3 ends without the conserved phenylalanine or tryptophan. The DNA is left out, because the CDR3 cannot be placed on it with certainty; the CDR3 is given as TCRdb lists it. V and J are TRBV7-3 and TRBJ1-2; the D call in the table, TRBD1, was not verified against the DNA. The CDR3 contains 10 residues when both ends are counted. CDR1 SGHTA and CDR2 FQGTGA come from the germline V gene. The CDR3 sequence is CASSLNRSIC.

This clone has just a few counts. The chain recombines TRBV7-9 with TRBJ2-7; possibly TRBD2 for D (5 bases). This CDR3 has 14 residues. Trimming removed 3 bases from V and 1 base from J, with 10 bases in between. The V gene's germline CDR1 is SEHNR and CDR2 FQNEAQ (reference sequence). The DNA of the CDR3 is TGTGCCAGCAGCTTCCTTGGGGAGTCCTACGAGCAGTACTTC. This sequence encodes CASSFLGESYEQYF.

The chain uses TRBV18 and TRBJ2-2; 8 bases map to TRBD1. With V trimmed by 3 bases and J by 4 bases, 4 bases remained unmatched. Germline V CDR1 and CDR2: KGHSH, LQKENI. The CDR3 spans 15 residues. CDR3: CASSPPDRATGELFF. The CDR3 DNA is TGTGCCAGCTCACCGCCGGACAGGGCCACCGGGGAGCTGTTTTTT.

This chain connects TRBV11-1 to TRBJ1-2; 7 nucleotides line up with TRBD1. V shed 2 bases and J 2 bases; nucleotides not matched to a gene: 5. Germline-derived CDR1 and CDR2 are SGHAT and FQDESV (reference sequence). This CDR3 spans 15 amino acids. This chain's CDR3 is CASSLLSRGNYGYTF. For the CDR3, the DNA is TGTGCCAGCAGCTTACTCAGCAGGGGGAACTATGGCTACACCTTC.

This sequence joins TRBV7-3 and TRBJ1-5; 9 bases are a match to TRBD1. The CDR3 loop spans 15 amino acids. The V gene end was trimmed by 5 bases and the J gene end by 2 bases; junction bases not matched to a gene: 4. The germline gives CDR1 SGHTA, CDR2 FQGTGA. CDR3 sequence reads: CASSQTGGGNQPQHF. The CDR3 DNA is TGTGCCAGCAGCCAGACAGGGGGAGGCAATCAGCCCCAGCATTTT. Full variable domain (missing parts from reference TRBV7-3 and TRBJ1-5): GAGVSQTPSNKVTEKGKYVELRCDPISGHTALYWYRQSLGQGPEFLIYFQGTGAADDSGLPNDRFFAVRPEGSVSTLKIQRTERGDSAVYLCASSQTGGGNQPQHFGDGTRLSIL.

This chain links TRBV7-6 with TRBJ2-3; 14 bases fit TRBD2. J gave up 3 bases and V 4 bases, and 3 bases lay outside the gene matches. The length of the CDR3 is 16 residues. Germline V CDR1 and CDR2: SGHVS, FNYEAQ. The CDR3 here is CASSSTSGGVTDTQYF. CDR3 bases: TGTGCCAGCAGCTCGACTAGCGGGGGGGTGACAGATACGCAGTATTTT.

The chain has TRBV5-1 and TRBJ2-7; D ambiguous. The ends were cut back, 0 bases at V and 3 bases at J, with 13 bases in the middle. CDR3 size: 15 residues. Germline V gene sequence: CDR1 SGHRS, CDR2 YFSETQ. The CDR3 loop is CASSLAPGYDYEQYF. The CDR3, as DNA: TGCGCCAGCAGCTTGGCCCCCGGTTATGACTACGAGCAGTACTTC. Combining the CDR3 with reference TRBV5-1 and TRBJ2-7 gives the whole variable domain KAGVTQTPRYLIKTRGQQVTLSCSPISGHRSVSWYQQTPGQGLQFLFEYFSETQRNKGNFPGRFSGRQFSNSRSEMNVSTLELGDSALYLCASSLAPGYDYEQYFGPGTRLTVT.

J is TRBJ2-5 and V is TRBV27; D perhaps matches TRBD1 (6 bases). The germline gives CDR1 MNHEY, CDR2 SMNVEV (reference sequence). This CDR3 has 14 amino acids. Trimming pared 1 base from V and 4 bases from J, leaving 10 bases between. This CDR3 reads CASSLFVGGETQYF. In nucleotides, the CDR3 is TGTGCCAGCAGTTTATTCGTAGGGGGAGAGACCCAGTACTTC.

The rearrangement uses TRBV5-1 and TRBJ1-2; 7 positions match TRBD1. This CDR3 contains 14 residues. V shed 3 bases, J shed 6 bases, and the junction held 8 bases outside the gene matches. Germline lookup yields CDR1 SGHRS and CDR2 YFSETQ. CDR3 loop: CASSYRGRPDGYTF. CDR3 DNA sequence: TGCGCCAGCAGCTACAGGGGACGCCCAGATGGCTACACCTTC.

J is TRBJ1-1 and V is TRBV7-3; TRBD1 agrees at 8 bases. CDR3 length equals 14 residues. V lost 4 bases, J lost 1 base, and 2 bases stayed unmatched. Per the germline V gene, CDR1 is SGHTA and CDR2 is FQGTGA. The CDR3: CASSSGGANTEAFF. DNA of the CDR3: TGTGCCAGCAGCTCAGGGGGCGCGAACACTGAAGCTTTCTTT.

This clone was detected once. This chain connects TRBV18 to TRBJ1-2, with TRBD1 matching over 9 bases. CDR3 size: 15 residues. The V gene's germline CDR1 is KGHSH and CDR2 LQKENI. Trimming at V came to 5 bases and at J to 5 bases, leaving 9 bases not matched to a gene. The CDR3 protein is CASSSRDRVSYGYTF. The CDR3 DNA reads as TGTGCCAGCTCATCCCGGGACAGGGTTTCGTATGGCTACACCTTC. The full variable domain, rest sourced from reference TRBV18 and TRBJ1-2, is NAGVMQNPRHLVRRRGQEARLRCSPMKGHSHVYWYRQLPEEGLKFMVYLQKENIIDESGMPKERFSAEFPKEGPSILRIQQVVRGDSAAYFCASSSRDRVSYGYTFGSGTRLTVV.

The rearrangement links TRBV6-1 to TRBJ2-1, with 7 bases lining up with TRBD2. CDR1 and CDR2 (germline): MNHNS, SASEGT. The CDR3 is made up of 13 amino acids. Trimming at V came to 6 bases and at J to 7 bases, leaving 6 bases not matched to a gene. The DNA for the CDR3 is TGTGCCAGCAGCCCGGGACTAAGGAATGAGCAGTTCTTC. It is translated as CASSPGLRNEQFF.

The V and J genes are TRBV7-9 and TRBJ2-7; 10 positions agree with TRBD1. Germline CDR1 is SEHNR and CDR2 is FQNEAQ (reference sequence). V trimming: 5 bases; J trimming: 4 bases; junction bases outside the gene matches: 14. The CDR3 spans 17 residues. CDR3 bases: TGTGCCAGCAGCCCCCAAACCCCCGGGACAGGGGTTTACGAGCAGTACTTC. It is translated as CASSPQTPGTGVYEQYF.

The chain uses TRBV10-3 and TRBJ2-7; D ambiguous. Germline lookup yields CDR1 ENHRY and CDR2 SYGVKD. The CDR3 runs 15 residues. With 7 bases removed from V and 3 bases from J, the gap between germline ends came to 19 bases. CDR3: CAIKPAADGFYEQYF. The CDR3 DNA is TGTGCCATCAAACCGGCGGCAGACGGATTCTACGAGCAGTACTTC.

The chain carries TRBV27 and TRBJ1-5, with TRBD1 as a possible D gene (6 bases). Trimming removed 2 bases at V and 9 bases at J, with 11 bases between. Looked up from germline, CDR1 is MNHEY and CDR2 is SMNVEV (reference sequence). The CDR3 spans 13 residues. The CDR3 spells CASSLGGGVPQHF. The CDR3, as DNA: TGTGCCAGCAGTTTAGGGGGCGGCGTGCCCCAGCATTTT.

The chain couples TRBV7-8 to TRBJ2-3; possible D gene TRBD2, 7 bases. The CDR3 is 14 residues long. CDR1 is SGHVS and CDR2 is FQNEAQ in the germline V gene. V was clipped by 2 bases and J by 4 bases, with 10 bases between them. CDR3 in DNA: TGTGCCAGCAGCTTAATCGGGGGGCCAGATACGCAGTATTTT. Translation gives CASSLIGGPDTQYF.

V gene TRBV9 combines with J gene TRBJ1-2, with D possibly TRBD1 on 5 matching bases. This CDR3 comprises 12 residues. Germline loops: CDR1 SGDLS, CDR2 YYNGEE. V was trimmed by 4 bases and J by 7 bases, leaving 11 bases between them. The CDR3 nucleotides read TGTGCCAGCAGCCCTCGGGGGGGTGGCTACACCTTC. This translates into CASSPRGGGYTF.

In this sample, this clone turned up a few times. The V gene is TRBV7-9, the J gene TRBJ2-3, with 9 bases that match TRBD2. Germline V gives CDR1 SEHNR, CDR2 FQNEAQ (reference sequence). The trim removed 5 bases at V and 5 bases at J, leaving 17 bases unmatched. This CDR3 comprises 18 residues. CDR3: CASSARISKRGEGDTQYF. The CDR3 DNA reads TGTGCCAGCAGCGCCCGGATATCTAAGCGGGGGGAGGGAGATACGCAGTATTTT.

This sequence joins TRBV7-9 and TRBJ2-3; TRBD2 agrees at 8 bases. The V gene's germline CDR1 is SEHNR and CDR2 FQNEAQ (reference sequence). The trim removed 4 bases at V and 3 bases at J, leaving 6 bases unmatched. The CDR3 length is 15 residues. The DNA of the CDR3 is TGTGCCAGCAGCTCCGAGCGGGAGTTGACAGATACGCAGTATTTT. Translating it yields CASSSERELTDTQYF.